Below, one T cell receptor beta chain is given with its context. Its antigen is unidentified. Looked up from germline, CDR1 is SGHKS and CDR2 is YYEKEE (reference sequence). The V end lost 0 bases, the J end lost 3 bases, and 13 bases lay between the germline ends. This CDR3 is 16 amino acids long. This sample was taken from a study of T cell responses to AZD1222 COVID-19 vaccine. Produced via immunoSEQ multiplex PCR; TCRdb's table is partial and in-frame only. The sample includes 100,000 or so clones, roughly 92% of them seen just once. Study-wide results and limits: Breadth and depth of Spike-specific TCRs rose after two AZD1222 doses. Targeting of unmutated variant regions was reportedly seen in nearly half of spike-specific TCRs. Clonal diversity may have been underestimated, and the donors were mostly white British, with more females than males.

This clonotype was obtained from an adult in good health. Sequenced here: peripheral blood, sampled on day 0 of AZD1222 vaccination. This rearrangement joins TRBV5-5 to TRBJ1-3; D is possibly TRBD1 (6 bases). CDR3: CASSLAGGLDGNTIYF. In DNA, the CDR3 is TGTGCCAGCAGCTTGGCGGGGGGGCTAGATGGAAACACCATATATTTT. The whole variable domain, remainder taken from reference TRBV5-5 and TRBJ1-3, is DAGVTQSPTHLIKTRGQQVTLRCSPISGHKSVSWYQQVLGQGPQFIFQYYEKEERGRGNFPDRFSARQFPNYSSELNVNALLLGDSALYLCASSLAGGLDGNTIYFGEGSWLTVV.